This T cell receptor beta chain was observed in a study of cytomegalovirus exposure and HLA in healthy donors. Study-wide background: As released early, the data held about 85 million unique TCRs from HLA-typed donors. Whole-study findings and limits: Certain sequence variants were highly shared and formed a cluster, and this cluster was likely a sequencing artifact. Later analysis identified several of the most significant clusters that appeared linked to common viral pathogens.

This CDR3 has 17 amino acids. From germline, CDR1 is SGHAT and CDR2 FQNNGV. The ends lost 5 bases at V and 2 bases at J; junction bases unmatched: 12. About this clone itself: The antigen remains unidentified.

The PCR ran on 60 Vbeta and 13 Jbeta primers. Clones were read by immunoSEQ multiplex PCR, and TCRdb kept only the in-frame ones, dropping some. The sample contains about 150,000 clones, 73% of which appear only once. Sequencing was carried out using PBMCs. The rearrangement uses TRBV11-2 and TRBJ2-3; 8 nucleotides match TRBD2. The source of this sequence is a woman under 30 in good health and CMV-seropositive. CDR3 DNA: TGTGCCAGCAGCCCACGAGGAGCGGGGGTAGCCACAGATACGCAGTATTTT. Its protein product is CASSPRGAGVATDTQYF.